This T cell receptor (beta chain) was recorded in a study of siplizumab effects on memory and regulatory T cells. Study observations and caveats: Proliferating Tregs taken from siplizumab cultures were not shown to have a confirmed suppressive function. Siplizumab significantly reduced alloreactive sequences traceable to unstimulated CD4+ memory cells. For mappable alloreactive CD4+ clones, the mean Treg-derived fraction was around 74% with siplizumab and under 35% in controls. Neither a naive nor a memory phenotype was assignable to roughly 80-95% of proliferating CD4+ or CD8+ clones.

Comments on this clone: The antigen remains unidentified.

Using immunoSEQ multiplex PCR, the repertoire was profiled, and TCRdb retains in-frame clones only, with some absent. The table has more than 85,000 clones, roughly 92% seen once. V dropped 4 bases and J dropped 5; count of bases not matched to a gene: 1. The CDR3 extends over 12 amino acids. Germline V gene sequence: CDR1 ENHRY, CDR2 SYGVKD. The specimen was CD4+ T cells sorted from blood. The chain uses TRBV10-3 and TRBJ2-7; TRBD2 matches 8 bases. This receptor was identified in a human donor in good health. CDR3 loop: CAISATSDEQYF. In DNA form, the CDR3 reads TGTGCCATCAGTGCGACTAGCGACGAGCAGTACTTC.